The clone carrying this T cell receptor beta chain has just a few counts. The data originate from a study of technical replicates of blood from several donors. Germline lookup yields CDR1 SNHLY and CDR2 FYNNEI. J gave up 8 bases and V 8 bases, and 11 bases lay outside the gene matches. The CDR3 spans 14 residues. The method was immunoSEQ multiplex PCR; TCRdb's version includes in-frame clones alone and lacks a portion of them. The table records under 95,000 clones, approximately 92% of them present only once. V usage is TRBV2 and J usage is TRBJ2-1, with 8 bases that match TRBD2. The sequence came from a human donor in good health. Sample: T cells isolated from PBMCs. For the CDR3, the DNA is TGTGCCAGCCTCCCGGGACTAGGCATTTATGAGCAGTTCTTC. Protein product: CASLPGLGIYEQFF.